One sample yielded the 8 T cell receptor beta chains listed below, sequenced in a study of human T cells and chemical hapten exposure. Time point defined: patch test 1, 2 weeks after DPC sensitization. The treatment: therapeutic diphenylcyclopropenone sensitization with weekly scalp DPC. MiXCR was run by TCRdb on the RACE reads, yielding one entry per CDR3 protein. The sample consists of around 120,000 distinct CDR3 sequences, about 10% of them appearing once. This material consisted of whole blood, taken in connection with sensitization to the hapten diphenylcyclopropenone (DPC). The receptor source for this set is a woman aged 35 to 49 with alopecia areata. Some clones in this sample may be carry-over from other donors' samples.

This clonotype has only a few counts. The chain employs TRBV7-3 and TRBJ2-2; 11 bases map to TRBD2. CDR3 length: 20 residues. The ends lost 5 bases at V and 4 bases at J; junction bases unmatched: 18. CDR1 is SGHTA and CDR2 is FQGTGA in the germline V gene. CDR3 in DNA: TGTGCCAGCAGCCCCATCGTACTAGCGGGGGCCCCTGTGGGCACCGGGGAGCTGTTTTTT. Translating gives CASSPIVLAGAPVGTGELFF.

This clonotype was detected a few times. The gene calls are TRBV20-1 and TRBJ1-1, with 8 bases lining up with TRBD1. The V gene end was trimmed by 3 bases and the J gene end by 3 bases; junction bases not matched to a gene: 6. Germline CDR1 is DFQATT and CDR2 is SNEGSKA (reference sequence). The CDR3 consists of 14 residues. The CDR3 loop is CSARGQGADTEAFF. CDR3 sequence (DNA): TGCAGTGCTAGGGGGCAGGGGGCCGACACTGAAGCTTTCTTT.

Remarks on this clonotype: A much larger clone is a single base away; this may be a read error. The J gene is TRBJ2-2, the V gene TRBV4-2, with D uncertain. The CDR3 consists of 16 residues. Germline lookup yields CDR1 LGHNA and CDR2 YNFKEQ. CDR3 amino acids: CASGQDSHTNTGELFF. The CDR3 nucleotides read TGTGCCAGCGGCCAAGATTCTCACACCAACACCGGGGAGCTGTTTTTT.

The J gene is TRBJ2-1, the V gene TRBV14; D might be TRBD2 (6 bases). There are 14 residues in the CDR3. V gave up 4 bases and J gave up 4 bases, with 11 bases separating them. Looked up from germline, CDR1 is SGHDN and CDR2 is FVKESK. The CDR3, as DNA: TGTGCCAGCAGCCCCCGGGACTGGTACAATGAGCAGTTCTTC. This translates into CASSPRDWYNEQFF.

The chain is built from TRBV28 and TRBJ2-2; 8 positions match TRBD2. With V trimmed by 5 bases and J by 9 bases, 14 bases remained unmatched. The CDR3 extends over 16 amino acids. CDR1 is MDHEN and CDR2 is SYDVKM in the germline V gene. This chain's CDR3 is CASSPPGRAGNRELFF. As DNA, the CDR3 is TGTGCCAGCAGTCCCCCCGGGAGGGCAGGGAACCGGGAGCTGTTTTTT.

The chain joins TRBV19 to TRBJ1-5, with a tentative D call TRBD1 (5 bases). This CDR3 is built from 16 residues. Germline V gene data show CDR1 as LNHDA and CDR2 as SQIVND (reference sequence). The V end lost 3 bases, the J end lost 7 bases, and 19 bases lay between the germline ends. The CDR3 DNA reads as TGTGCCAGTAGTATGGGGACCGGATCTCTCTGGCAGCCCCAGCATTTT. Protein sequence: CASSMGTGSLWQPQHF.

V is TRBV2 and J is TRBJ2-7; D gene uncertain. CDR1 is SNHLY and CDR2 is FYNNEI in the germline V gene. This CDR3 is 11 amino acids long. Trimming removed 2 bases at V and 4 bases at J, with 3 bases between. CDR3 protein: CASSEWYEQYF. The DNA for the CDR3 is TGTGCCAGCAGTGAATGGTACGAGCAGTACTTC.

This clonotype was detected a few times. V usage is TRBV7-2 and J usage is TRBJ2-3; TRBD2 matches at 11 bases. V dropped 1 base and J dropped 5; count of bases not matched to a gene: 5. The CDR3 loop spans 16 amino acids. CDR1 and CDR2 (germline): SGHTA, FQGNSA. DNA of the CDR3: TGTGCCAGCAGCTTAGGGGGACTAGCGGTCCAAGATACGCAGTATTTT. It yields the protein CASSLGGLAVQDTQYF. The whole variable domain, filled in from reference TRBV7-2 and TRBJ2-3, reads GAGVSQSPSNKVTEKGKDVELRCDPISGHTALYWYRQSLGQGLEFLIYFQGNSAPDKSGLPSDRFSAERTGGSVSTLTIQRTQQEDSAVYLCASSLGGLAVQDTQYFGPGTRLTVL.